This T cell receptor (beta chain) originates from a study of response to subunit inactivated influenza vaccine. TCRdb reprocessed the RT-PCR reads via MiXCR and lists one record per CDR3 protein. The repertoire includes roughly 780,000 distinct CDR3 sequences, 15% to 20% of them detected once, and approximately 10% sits in the top ten. The source was PBMCs from blood, collected 5 to 6 days after vaccination. The receptor comes from a man over 45 who received an inactivated influenza vaccine.

CDR3 residues: CASSPSRRGQFF. Here the CDR3 DNA reads TGTGCCAGCAGCCCGAGCAGGAGAGGGCAGTTCTTC. This sequence joins TRBV7-2 and TRBJ2-1, with no clear D. CDR1 is SGHTA, CDR2 FQGNSA, per germline. V lost 5 bases to trimming and J lost 12 bases, with 14 bases between them. CDR3 size: 12 residues.